A selection of T cell receptor beta chains follows, all from one sample in a study of blood T cells in healthy people across ages. TCRdb fed the 5' RACE reads into MiXCR, producing one record per CDR3 protein. Among 2 million or so distinct CDR3 sequences listed, less than 50% were seen once. The material sequenced was blood. The receptors shown here come from a woman aged 40-49 years in good health. Both conserved end residues are part of each CDR3. Fields, in order: CDR3 protein, CDR3 DNA, D gene, J gene, V gene, clone size. D genes are given only for firm matches. Some rows mark clone size as missing; the rest say once, few, many or name a class of expanded clone.

CASAQGAGGTEAFF | TGCGCCAGCGCTCAGGGGGCCGGTGGCACTGAAGCTTTCTTT | TRBD1 | TRBJ1-1 | TRBV5-1 | .
CASRLQDLLVYEQYF | TGTGCCAGCAGATTACAGGACCTCCTAGTCTACGAGCAGTACTTC | . | TRBJ2-7 | TRBV11-2 | .
CASSQFRDTGDSPLHF | TGCGCCAGCAGCCAATTCAGGGACACGGGAGATTCACCCCTCCACTTT | . | TRBJ1-6 | TRBV4-1 | .
CASSPTGREETQYF | TGTGCCAGCAGCCCGACAGGACGCGAAGAGACCCAGTACTTC | . | TRBJ2-5 | TRBV5-6 | .
CSGVRQGVDTQYF | TGCAGTGGGGTGAGGCAGGGGGTAGATACGCAGTATTTT | TRBD1 | TRBJ2-3 | TRBV20-1 | .
CASRTGTENTEAFF | TGTGCCAGCAGGACCGGGACGGAGAACACTGAAGCTTTCTTT | . | TRBJ1-1 | TRBV18 | once
CSALIPGTGIYNEQYF | TGCAGTGCACTAATTCCCGGGACAGGGATCTACAATGAGCAGTACTTC | TRBD1 | TRBJ2-7 | TRBV20-1 | .
CATSDSAAQETQYF | TGTGCCACCAGTGACTCGGCAGCCCAAGAGACCCAGTACTTC | . | TRBJ2-5 | TRBV24-1 | .
CSARGQGEGTEAFF | TGCAGTGCTAGGGGCCAGGGGGAGGGCACTGAAGCTTTCTTT | TRBD1 | TRBJ1-1 | TRBV20-1 | once
CASSRLAVGETQYF | TGTGCCAGCAGTAGACTAGCGGTAGGGGAGACCCAGTACTTC | TRBD2 | TRBJ2-5 | TRBV2 | few
CASSLTSGGRINEQFF | TGTGCCAGCAGTTTAACGTCGGGGGGCCGAATCAATGAGCAGTTCTTC | . | TRBJ2-1 | TRBV28 | .
CSAVPLRGAREKLFF | TGCAGTGCTGTCCCTCTACGGGGGGCGCGAGAAAAACTGTTTTTT | . | TRBJ1-4 | TRBV20-1 | .
CASSFLPSSYNEQFF | TGTGCTAGCAGTTTTCTTCCGAGCTCCTACAATGAGCAGTTCTTC | . | TRBJ2-1 | TRBV27 | .
CASSLRVPTDTQYF | TGTGCCAGCAGTTTACGGGTTCCGACAGATACGCAGTATTTT | . | TRBJ2-3 | TRBV12-3/TRBV12-4 | .
CSVTRGQVYQPQHF | TGCAGTGTAACCAGGGGGCAGGTATATCAGCCCCAGCATTTT | TRBD1 | TRBJ1-5 | TRBV20-1 | .
CAISGLSNNEQFF | TGTGCCATCAGTGGCCTCAGTAACAATGAGCAGTTCTTC | . | TRBJ2-1 | TRBV10-3 | few
CSVLDRGFQETQYF | TGCAGCGTGCTGGACAGGGGCTTCCAAGAGACCCAGTACTTC | TRBD1 | TRBJ2-5 | TRBV29-1 | .
CASSLTRGETQYF | TGTGCCAGCAGCTTAACCAGGGGGGAGACCCAGTACTTC | TRBD1 | TRBJ2-5 | TRBV7-2 | many
CASSLVSNRETQYF | TGTGCCAGCAGCTTAGTGTCCAACAGAGAGACCCAGTACTTC | . | TRBJ2-5 | TRBV11-2 | .
CSVVREGMGLAGNQPQHF | TGCAGTGTTGTAAGAGAGGGGATGGGACTGGCGGGCAATCAGCCCCAGCATTTT | . | TRBJ1-5 | TRBV20-1 | .
CASSAPGLPYNEQFF | TGTGCCAGCAGTGCCCCGGGACTCCCCTACAATGAGCAGTTCTTC | . | TRBJ2-1 | TRBV6-2/TRBV6-3 | .
CASSPDRGTKNIQYF | TGTGCCAGCAGCCCCGACAGGGGAACCAAAAACATTCAGTACTTC | TRBD1 | TRBJ2-4 | TRBV5-5 | .
CSVDRDTSNYGYTF | TGCAGCGTTGATCGGGACACTTCTAACTATGGCTACACCTTC | . | TRBJ1-2 | TRBV29-1 | .
CSTGQGAYTEAFF | TGCAGCACAGGACAGGGGGCATACACTGAAGCTTTCTTT | TRBD1 | TRBJ1-1 | TRBV29-1 | .
CSARDSLSPAANYGYTF | TGCAGTGCTAGAGATAGCCTGTCACCGGCAGCTAACTATGGCTACACCTTC | . | TRBJ1-2 | TRBV20-1 | few
CASSSQAGEPNEQYF | TGCGCCAGCAGCTCTCAGGCGGGAGAGCCGAATGAGCAGTACTTC | TRBD2 | TRBJ2-7 | TRBV5-1 | .
CASSVGAGGRDEQYF | TGTGCCAGCAGCGTAGGAGCGGGGGGGCGAGACGAGCAGTACTTC | TRBD2 | TRBJ2-7 | TRBV9 | .
CASSFPWSEHLNTEAFF | TGTGCCAGCAGTTTTCCCTGGAGTGAGCACCTGAACACTGAAGCTTTCTTT | . | TRBJ1-1 | TRBV12-3/TRBV12-4 | .
CASSPLSGGLHNEQFF | TGTGCCAGCAGCCCGTTGAGCGGGGGGCTCCACAATGAGCAGTTCTTC | TRBD2 | TRBJ2-1 | TRBV7-9 | few
CASRGLALNSPLHF | TGTGCCAGCAGAGGATTGGCTCTAAATTCACCCCTCCACTTT | . | TRBJ1-6 | TRBV27 | .
CASSQSRGGNEQFF | TGTGCCAGCTCCCAATCACGAGGTGGCAATGAGCAGTTCTTC | . | TRBJ2-1 | TRBV18 | few
CSARDSSGGLSEQFF | TGCAGTGCTAGAGATAGTAGCGGGGGGCTGAGCGAGCAGTTCTTC | TRBD2 | TRBJ2-1 | TRBV20-1 | .
CAIRAGTPTRGYGYTF | TGTGCCATCAGAGCCGGGACTCCAACTCGGGGCTATGGCTACACCTTC | . | TRBJ1-2 | TRBV10-3 | .
CASSPHVAGGPRETQYF | TGTGCCAGCAGCCCCCACGTTGCGGGGGGGCCGAGGGAGACCCAGTACTTC | TRBD2 | TRBJ2-5 | TRBV7-2 | .
CAGSRDQSYEQYF | TGCGCCGGCAGCCGAGACCAGAGCTACGAGCAGTACTTC | . | TRBJ2-7 | TRBV10-1 | .
CASHPQMGNTEAFF | TGCGCCAGCCACCCCCAGATGGGGAACACTGAAGCTTTCTTT | . | TRBJ1-1 | TRBV5-1 | .
CASVASNYGYTF | TGTGCCAGCGTCGCCAGTAACTATGGCTACACCTTC | . | TRBJ1-2 | TRBV2 | .
CSVQDPSTEAFF | TGCAGCGTACAGGATCCCAGCACTGAAGCTTTCTTT | . | TRBJ1-1 | TRBV29-1 | .
CASKFLDRDGDTQYF | TGTGCCAGCAAATTCTTGGACCGCGACGGGGATACGCAGTATTTT | . | TRBJ2-3 | TRBV28 | .
CSARGGAHSTDTQYF | TGCAGTGCTAGGGGGGGGGCCCATAGCACAGATACGCAGTATTTT | . | TRBJ2-3 | TRBV20-1 | .
CASSRHLPGQQETQYF | TGCGCCAGCAGCAGACATTTGCCGGGACAACAAGAGACCCAGTACTTC | . | TRBJ2-5 | TRBV4-3 | few
CASSHGDRGMETQYF | TGTGCCAGCAGCCACGGGGACAGGGGAATGGAGACCCAGTACTTC | TRBD1 | TRBJ2-5 | TRBV11-2 | few
CSALGGVSDFYNEQYF | TGCAGTGCGCTCGGCGGGGTATCTGATTTCTACAATGAGCAGTACTTC | . | TRBJ2-5 | TRBV20-1 | .
CASSHRQGGMNTEAFF | TGTGCCAGCTCACACCGACAGGGGGGTATGAACACTGAAGCTTTCTTT | TRBD1 | TRBJ1-1 | TRBV18 | .
CASSQDDGTKSSYNSPLHF | TGCGCCAGCAGCCAAGACGACGGGACAAAGAGCTCCTATAATTCACCCCTCCACTTT | . | TRBJ1-6 | TRBV4-1 | few
CASRVQGAQKLFF | TGTGCCAGCAGGGTTCAGGGGGCTCAAAAACTGTTTTTT | TRBD1 | TRBJ1-4 | TRBV12-3/TRBV12-4 | .
CASTWGDEQYF | TGTGCCAGCACCTGGGGGGACGAGCAGTACTTC | . | TRBJ2-7 | TRBV7-9 | .
CSVISSLGYQETQYF | TGCAGCGTTATTAGTTCCCTCGGATACCAAGAGACCCAGTACTTC | . | TRBJ2-5 | TRBV29-1 | many
CAISGGVPDSQYF | TGTGCCATCAGTGGTGGGGTCCCAGATTCGCAGTATTTT | . | TRBJ2-3 | TRBV10-3 | .
CASYGPLTDTQYF | TGTGCCAGCTATGGGCCACTCACAGATACGCAGTATTTT | . | TRBJ2-3 | TRBV28 | .
CALRGSGGNEQYF | TGTGCCCTCAGGGGGTCGGGGGGCAATGAGCAGTACTTC | . | TRBJ2-5 | TRBV7-2 | .
CASSLETSPTDTQYF | TGTGCCAGCAGCTTAGAGACTAGCCCCACAGATACGCAGTATTTT | TRBD2 | TRBJ2-3 | TRBV7-2 | .
CAGSWTSGGETLYF | TGCGCCGGCAGTTGGACTAGCGGGGGAGAGACCCTGTACTTC | TRBD2 | TRBJ2-5 | TRBV5-1 | .
CASSQAQGAEQYF | TGTGCCAGCAGCCAGGCACAGGGAGCCGAGCAGTACTTC | . | TRBJ2-7 | TRBV3-1 | few
CASSSVKSQETQYF | TGTGCCAGCAGCTCCGTTAAAAGTCAAGAGACCCAGTACTTC | . | TRBJ2-5 | TRBV7-9 | .
CASSLALSRADTQYF | TGTGCCAGCAGCTTAGCCCTCTCTAGAGCAGATACGCAGTATTTT | . | TRBJ2-3 | TRBV7-2 | .
CASNTRSQGSGANVLTF | TGTGCCAGCAATACCAGATCACAGGGCTCTGGGGCCAACGTCCTGACTTTC | . | TRBJ2-6 | TRBV28 | .